The source of this TCR beta chain is a study of blood T cell repertoires in COVID-19. This table comes from immunoSEQ multiplex PCR, and its TCRdb copy is limited to in-frame clones, with some not included. The sample yields some 670,000 clones, 85% to 90% seen once. V lost 4 bases and J 5 bases, leaving 8 bases between the germline ends. CDR1 MGHDK and CDR2 SYGVNS come from the germline V gene. The CDR3 has 12 amino acids. This TCR came from a woman aged 18-30 years with acute or convalescent COVID-19. The sequencing sample was made of peripheral blood. The chain employs TRBV25-1 and TRBJ1-2; D remains ambiguous. The CDR3 reads CASSGGWYGYTF. The CDR3 region has the DNA TGTGCCAGCAGTGGAGGTTGGTATGGCTACACCTTC.